This entry lists 18 T cell receptor beta chains sequenced from one sample in a study of PD-L1 blockade in urothelial cancer. Sequencing was performed with immunoSEQ multiplex PCR; in TCRdb, only in-frame clones are kept and a portion is missing. The sample shows under 130,000 clones, roughly 84% of them seen only once. The sequencing used PBMCs, collected around atezolizumab (anti-PD-L1) treatment. The receptors here all came from a man aged 50 to 60 with urothelial cancer.

V usage is TRBV7-6 and J usage is TRBJ1-4; 10 bases are shared with TRBD1. CDR3 length equals 13 residues. With V trimmed by 10 bases and J by 8 bases, 7 bases remained unmatched. Germline loops: CDR1 SGHVS, CDR2 FNYEAQ. CDR3: CAITTGGREKLFF. In DNA, the CDR3 is TGTGCCATCACGACAGGGGGCCGGGAAAAACTGTTTTTT.

The chain recombines TRBV4-1 with TRBJ2-3; tentatively, D is TRBD1 (6 bases). CDR1 and CDR2 (germline): MGHRA, YSYEKL. V lost 0 bases to trimming and J lost 7 bases, with 17 bases between them. CDR3 length: 16 amino acids. Here the CDR3 reads CASSQENRGTVNTQYF. The CDR3 DNA reads as TGCGCCAGCAGCCAAGAGAATAGGGGGACCGTAAATACGCAGTATTTT.

The genes are TRBV6-1 and TRBJ1-5; the match to TRBD1 covers 7 bases. This CDR3 comprises 12 residues. The germline V gene has CDR1 MNHNS and CDR2 SASEGT. This CDR3 reads CGLGGAGQPQHF. CDR3 DNA sequence: TGTGGGTTAGGGGGCGCAGGGCAGCCCCAGCATTTT.

As for this clone: The germline gene is not matched at one end of the junction; a read error may be the cause. The chain uses TRBV7-2 and TRBJ1-2; 10 bases are a match to TRBD1. There are 15 residues in the CDR3. Germline assignment: CDR1 SGHTA and CDR2 FQGNSA. The DNA of the CDR3 is TGTGCCAGCAGCGTAGCCGGGACAGGGGTGGATGGCTACACCTTC. It translates to CASSVAGTGVDGYTF.

The genes are TRBV11-2 and TRBJ2-7; D gene unclear. The CDR3 has 13 residues. Germline CDR1 is SGHAT and CDR2 is FQNNGV. The V and J ends lost 2 bases and 3 bases respectively, with 8 bases between them. In DNA, the CDR3 is TGTGCCAGCAGCTTAAACTACAACTACGAGCAGTACTTC. Its translation is CASSLNYNYEQYF.

CDR3 sequence reads: CASSSPESRNSPLHF. As DNA, the CDR3 is TGTGCCAGCAGTTCGCCAGAATCTCGTAATTCACCCCTCCACTTT. The chain combines TRBV28 with TRBJ1-6; D gene unclear. V was trimmed by 4 bases and J by 6 bases, leaving 13 bases between them. CDR1 is MDHEN, CDR2 SYDVKM, per germline. This CDR3 spans 15 amino acids.

The gene calls are TRBV30 and TRBJ1-2; weak D call: TRBD1 (5 bases). Trimming cost V 4 bases and J 6 bases, with 21 bases left between them. Per the germline V gene, CDR1 is GTSNPN and CDR2 is SVGIG (reference sequence). CDR3 length equals 15 residues. The chain's CDR3 is CAWILREGTFNGYTF. The CDR3 DNA follows: TGTGCCTGGATCCTACGGGAGGGGACCTTCAATGGCTACACCTTC.

The CDR3 here is CASVGGNTEAFF. The DNA of the CDR3 is TGTGCCAGCGTAGGGGGGAACACTGAAGCTTTCTTT. V is TRBV6-1 and J is TRBJ1-1; possibly TRBD1 for D (6 bases). Germline CDR1 MNHNS, CDR2 SASEGT. This CDR3 has 12 amino acids. V gave up 8 bases and J gave up 1 base, with 8 bases separating them.

V usage is TRBV6-1 and J usage is TRBJ1-5, with D hard to call. Trimming pared 5 bases from V and 4 bases from J, leaving 9 bases between. CDR3 length: 13 residues. Germline assignment: CDR1 MNHNS and CDR2 SASEGT. The DNA of the CDR3 is TGTGCCAGCAGTACTCTCGCAAATCAGCCCCAGCATTTT. It is translated as CASSTLANQPQHF.

The V and J genes are TRBV15 and TRBJ1-6; tentative D call: TRBD1 (6 bases). Trimming removed 3 bases from V and 5 bases from J, with 11 bases in between. There are 15 residues in the CDR3. Per germline, CDR1 LNHNV and CDR2 YYDKDF (reference sequence). As DNA, the CDR3 is TGTGCCACCAGCAGGTCTCAGGGGAATAATTCACCCCTCCACTTT. Its protein is CATSRSQGNNSPLHF. The full variable domain, rest sourced from reference TRBV15 and TRBJ1-6, is DAMVIQNPRYQVTQFGKPVTLSCSQTLNHNVMYWYQQKSSQAPKLLFHYYDKDFNNEADTPDNFQSRRPNTSFCFLDIRSPGLGDTAMYLCATSRSQGNNSPLHFGNGTRLTVT.

The chain uses TRBV7-2 and TRBJ1-4; TRBD1 agrees at 7 bases. CDR1 is SGHTA and CDR2 is FQGNSA in the germline V gene. V lost 1 base and J lost 4; bases outside the gene matches: 6. This CDR3 has 16 residues. Here the CDR3 reads CASSLDGTVVNEKLFF. The CDR3 DNA follows: TGTGCCAGCAGCTTAGACGGGACAGTGGTTAATGAAAAACTGTTTTTT.

The rearrangement links TRBV7-2 to TRBJ1-3, with 9 nucleotides matching TRBD1. The CDR3 covers 16 residues. Germline V gene data show CDR1 as SGHTA and CDR2 as FQGNSA. With 5 bases clipped from V and 4 bases from J, the junction kept 9 bases outside the gene matches. The CDR3 coding sequence is TGTGCCAGCAGCGTCGACGGGACAGGGCAAGGAAACACCATATATTTT. This translates into CASSVDGTGQGNTIYF.

V gene TRBV6-6 combines with J gene TRBJ1-1; D unresolved. CDR3 length equals 15 residues. V lost 6 bases, J lost 1 base, and 15 bases lay in between. Germline V gene data show CDR1 as MNHNY and CDR2 as SVGAGI (reference sequence). CDR3: CASSPTGSRNTEAFF. Written as DNA, the CDR3 is TGTGCCAGCAGCCCGACCGGTTCTAGGAACACTGAAGCTTTCTTT.

The table lists this clone with a count of one. The chain couples TRBV4-1 to TRBJ2-3, with a weak D call TRBD1 (5 bases). The CDR3 is made up of 16 amino acids. The germline V gene has CDR1 MGHRA and CDR2 YSYEKL. The ends were cut back, 1 base at V and 3 bases at J, with 14 bases in the middle. CDR3 region: CASSQATGVGTDTQYF. CDR3 nucleotide sequence: TGCGCCAGCAGCCAAGCAACAGGAGTCGGTACAGATACGCAGTATTTT.

The CDR3 loop reads CASSSDRGLTDTQYF. The DNA for the CDR3 is TGTGCCAGCAGCTCGGACAGGGGGCTCACAGATACGCAGTATTTT. The chain combines TRBV5-6 with TRBJ2-3; 11 nucleotides align to TRBD1. V was pared by 3 bases and J by 2 bases, with 2 bases of the junction left unmatched. This CDR3 has 15 amino acids. Per the germline V gene, CDR1 is SGHDT and CDR2 is YYEEEE.

As DNA, the CDR3 is TGTGCCAGCAGTCCCCGGGACAGGTTCGCTGAAGCTTTCTTT. Translation: CASSPRDRFAEAFF. V is TRBV6-1 and J is TRBJ1-1, with 8 bases matching TRBD1. V lost 5 bases to trimming and J lost 6 bases; unmatched junction nucleotides: 8. The germline CDR1 and CDR2 sequences are MNHNS and SASEGT. This CDR3 spans 14 amino acids.

This sequence joins TRBV10-3 and TRBJ1-6; 7 positions agree with TRBD1. With 3 bases clipped from V and 7 bases from J, the junction kept 6 bases outside the gene matches. CDR1 and CDR2 (germline): ENHRY, SYGVKD. This CDR3 comprises 15 residues. For the CDR3, the DNA is TGTGCCATCAGTGAAAAGACAGGGCTCAATTCACCCCTCCACTTT. Protein: CAISEKTGLNSPLHF.

The chain recombines TRBV21-1 with TRBJ2-7; TRBD1 is the table's D call and was not checked against the DNA. TRBV21-1 is a recognized pseudogene. This CDR3 has 14 amino acids. CDR3 in amino acids: CASSKGAVSYEQYF. The DNA for the CDR3 is TGTGCCAGCAGCAAAGGGGCCGTCTCCTACGAGCAGTACTTC.